What follows describes a single TCR beta chain. This entry belongs to a study of blood T cell repertoires in COVID-19. TCRdb's table, derived via immunoSEQ multiplex PCR, lists solely in-frame clones and lacks some. Among 250,000 to 350,000 clones listed, about nine tenths were seen once. The clonotype comes from a man younger than 35 with active or convalescent COVID-19. The sample consisted of peripheral blood.

In DNA, the CDR3 is TGTGCCAGTAGCCCTGGGGCGCTGGCTGAAGCTTTCTTT. It translates to CASSPGALAEAFF. The chain recombines TRBV19 with TRBJ1-1; D is perhaps TRBD1 (5 bases). The germline CDR1 and CDR2 sequences are LNHDA and SQIVND (reference sequence). The CDR3 runs 13 residues. V lost 6 bases, J lost 6 bases, and 14 bases lay in between.